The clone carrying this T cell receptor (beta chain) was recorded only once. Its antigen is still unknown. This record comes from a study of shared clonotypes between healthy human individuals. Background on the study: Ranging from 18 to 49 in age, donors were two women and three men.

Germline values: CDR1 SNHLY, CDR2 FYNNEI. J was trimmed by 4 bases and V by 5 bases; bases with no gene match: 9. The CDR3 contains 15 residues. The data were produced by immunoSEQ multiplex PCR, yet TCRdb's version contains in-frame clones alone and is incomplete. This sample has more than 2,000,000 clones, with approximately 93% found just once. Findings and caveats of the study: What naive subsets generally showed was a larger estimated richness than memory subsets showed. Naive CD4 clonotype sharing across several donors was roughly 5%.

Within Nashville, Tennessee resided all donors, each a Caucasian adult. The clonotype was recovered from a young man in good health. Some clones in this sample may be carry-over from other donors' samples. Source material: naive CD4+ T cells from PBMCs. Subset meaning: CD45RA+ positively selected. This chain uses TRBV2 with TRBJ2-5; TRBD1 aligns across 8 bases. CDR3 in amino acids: CASSSPDRGSETQYF. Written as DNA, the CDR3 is TGTGCCAGCAGTTCTCCAGACAGGGGTTCAGAGACCCAGTACTTC.